The rows below give T cell receptor beta chains drawn from one sample of a study of shared clonotypes between healthy human individuals. The data were produced by immunoSEQ multiplex PCR, yet TCRdb's version contains in-frame clones alone and is incomplete. The repertoire holds 950,000 to 1,300,000 clones, with more than 60% as singletons. The sample comprised memory CD4+ T cells sorted from blood. Receptors were obtained from a man aged 18 to 29 in good health. The CDR3 runs from the conserved cysteine through the conserved F or W. The listing skips clone size in some rows; elsewhere it reads once, few, many or a size class.

V	size	J	length	CDR3
TRBV9	-	TRBJ2-7	13	CASSVGASYEQYF
TRBV6-6	-	TRBJ1-3	14	CASSYFQGRNTIYF
TRBV25-1	-	TRBJ1-5	13	CASSDNFNQPQHF
TRBV10-3	once	TRBJ2-7	12	CAISESSYEQYF
TRBV28	-	TRBJ1-2	14	CASTTTATNYGYTF
TRBV6-1	-	TRBJ1-2	16	CASSEASRGFNYGYTF
TRBV30	-	TRBJ1-1	13	CAWRVQANTEAFF
TRBV10-1	-	TRBJ2-3	14	CATRDRLAPDTQYF
TRBV11-2	-	TRBJ1-2	12	CASSHSSYGYTF
TRBV5-1	-	TRBJ2-2	14	CASSRGGDTGELFF
TRBV5-4	-	TRBJ2-1	16	CASSSGTGESGGEQFF
TRBV28	-	TRBJ2-7	14	CASNGQASSYEQYF
TRBV5-1	-	TRBJ2-1	11	CASSLLNEQFF
TRBV7-2	-	TRBJ2-7	15	CASSGGTYSAYEQYF
TRBV5-4	-	TRBJ2-5	15	CASSRGLAGYETQYF
TRBV5-1	-	TRBJ2-7	11	CASSLGYEQYF
TRBV30	once	TRBJ2-1	16	CAWSLPGGRSYNEQFF
TRBV7-2	few	TRBJ1-1	14	CASSLGRGNTEAFF
TRBV4-1	-	TRBJ1-3	15	CASSQRTASGNTIYF
TRBV5-1	-	TRBJ2-5	15	CASSRLGTAQETQYF
TRBV30	-	TRBJ1-1	10	CAWGSSGAFF
TRBV10-1	-	TRBJ1-1	13	CASMYTLNTEAFF
TRBV6-5	-	TRBJ2-5	12	CASSDPGETQYF
TRBV10-2	-	TRBJ2-1	15	CASSESARAYNEQFF
TRBV6-1	-	TRBJ2-7	14	CASSEYNSGYEQYF
TRBV5-1	-	TRBJ2-2	14	CASSPREGTGELFF
TRBV5-1	-	TRBJ2-5	14	CASSANGGLETQYF
TRBV10-3	-	TRBJ2-1	13	CATRQRVNNEQFF
TRBV7-6	-	TRBJ2-1	14	CASSPAGLYNEQFF
TRBV5-8	-	TRBJ2-1	19	CASSLAPGLAGAVYNEQFF
TRBV5-1	-	TRBJ1-2	15	CASSLDQGSRYGYTF
TRBV18	many	TRBJ2-7	15	CASSPQGAGAYEQYF
TRBV10-3	-	TRBJ2-2	15	CAISSTGPSTGELFF
TRBV6-5	-	TRBJ2-3	15	CASTRAGGAPDTQYF
TRBV5-6	-	TRBJ1-6	15	CASSLGQLDNSPLHF
TRBV12-1	-	TRBJ2-7	13	CASSLVLVYEQYF
TRBV28	-	TRBJ1-1	15	CASKWGGSGRTEAFF
TRBV7-2	-	TRBJ1-1	15	CASSWGVRRVPEAFF
TRBV4-1	-	TRBJ1-6	14	CASSQDITGGPLHF
TRBV2	once	TRBJ2-4	14	CASRDQGQSNIQYF